These T cell receptor beta chains were read from a single sample in a study of blood T cell repertoires in COVID-19. Method: immunoSEQ multiplex PCR; TCRdb's copy keeps in-frame clones and lacks some. The sample lists more than 100,000 clones; approximately 89% were seen once. Input material: peripheral blood. Source of these receptors: a woman aged 55-69 years with acute or convalescent COVID-19. The CDR3 runs from the conserved cysteine through the conserved F or W. Each record gives: CDR3 protein, CDR3 DNA, CDR3 length, D gene, J gene, clone size, V gene. The D gene is left open where the match is weak. Some rows have no size entry. The others give once, few or many, or a class for an expanded clone.

CSVEGQGLNYGYTF	TGCAGCGTTGAGGGACAGGGGCTAAACTATGGCTACACCTTC	14	TRBD1	TRBJ1-2	-	TRBV29-1
CASSVGGAGNTEAFF	TGTGCCAGCAGCGTAGGTGGGGCCGGGAACACTGAAGCTTTCTTT	15	-	TRBJ1-1	once	TRBV9
CASSESGYSPLHF	TGTGCCAGCAGTGAATCAGGGTATTCACCCCTCCACTTT	13	-	TRBJ1-6	-	TRBV2
CASSEARKLDQYF	TGTGCCAGCAGTGAAGCAAGAAAACTAGATCAGTACTTC	13	-	TRBJ2-4	-	TRBV2
CASSLSGHEQFF	TGTGCCAGCAGCTTATCTGGCCATGAGCAGTTCTTC	12	-	TRBJ2-1	-	TRBV7-3
CASSYSGGRYGYTF	TGTGCCAGCAGTTACTCGGGGGGGCGCTATGGCTACACCTTC	14	-	TRBJ1-2	-	TRBV6-5
CASSERNRGYGYTF	TGTGCCAGCAGTGAAAGAAACAGGGGCTATGGCTACACCTTC	14	TRBD1	TRBJ1-2	-	TRBV6-1
CASSLSLRSYEQYF	TGCGCCAGCAGCTTGTCGTTACGGTCCTACGAGCAGTACTTC	14	-	TRBJ2-7	-	TRBV5-1
CATSAGRWDGYTF	TGTGCCACCAGTGCAGGCCGGTGGGATGGCTACACCTTC	13	-	TRBJ1-2	-	TRBV24-1
CASSTGIATGELFF	TGTGCCAGCTCGACGGGAATCGCCACCGGGGAGCTGTTTTTT	14	-	TRBJ2-2	-	TRBV18
CASSSGGWNTEAFF	TGTGCCAGCAGTTCTGGAGGGTGGAACACTGAAGCTTTCTTT	14	-	TRBJ1-1	-	TRBV27
CAWSEGQGNYGYTF	TGTGCCTGGAGTGAGGGCCAGGGAAACTATGGCTACACCTTC	14	-	TRBJ1-2	-	TRBV30
CAWAPRASGTDTQYF	TGTGCCTGGGCCCCCCGGGCTAGCGGAACAGATACGCAGTATTTT	15	TRBD2	TRBJ2-3	-	TRBV30
CASGPGPGEQFF	TGTGCCAGCGGTCCAGGGCCCGGTGAGCAGTTCTTC	12	-	TRBJ2-1	-	TRBV12-3/TRBV12-4
CASSWGQGKDQPQHF	TGTGCCAGCAGTTGGGGACAGGGCAAAGATCAGCCCCAGCATTTT	15	TRBD1	TRBJ1-5	-	TRBV28
CATSTRQGGTDTQYF	TGTGCCACCAGCACCCGACAGGGCGGCACAGATACGCAGTATTTT	15	TRBD1	TRBJ2-3	-	TRBV15
CASSVEEGEKLFF	TGTGCCAGCAGCGTAGAGGAGGGGGAAAAACTGTTTTTT	13	-	TRBJ1-4	-	TRBV9
CASSQELRGETQYF	TGTGCCAGCAGCCAAGAGCTTCGGGGGGAGACCCAGTACTTC	14	-	TRBJ2-5	-	TRBV4-2
CASSLGGNYGYTF	TGTGCCAGCAGTTTGGGGGGTAACTATGGCTACACCTTC	13	-	TRBJ1-2	-	TRBV28
CASISTPIPNQPQHF	TGTGCCAGCATCAGTACCCCGATTCCGAATCAGCCCCAGCATTTT	15	-	TRBJ1-5	few	TRBV28
CASSFTLAGGGFLFF	TGTGCCAGCAGTTTTACCTTAGCGGGAGGGGGTTTTCTGTTCTTC	15	TRBD2	TRBJ2-1	-	TRBV28
CASSMDRVRETQYF	TGTGCCAGCAGCATGGACAGGGTGAGAGAGACCCAGTACTTC	14	TRBD1	TRBJ2-5	once	TRBV28
CASSQGRSYNEQFF	TGTGCCAGCAGTCAGGGGAGATCCTACAATGAGCAGTTCTTC	14	-	TRBJ2-1	-	TRBV28
CASSVTGGNTIYF	TGTGCCAGCAGCGTGACAGGGGGAAACACCATATATTTT	13	TRBD1	TRBJ1-3	-	TRBV9
CASSLDSSGRTDTQYF	TGTGCCAGCAGCTTGGATTCTAGCGGGAGGACAGATACGCAGTATTTT	16	TRBD2	TRBJ2-3	-	TRBV5-6
CASSQSSPYGYTF	TGTGCCAGCAGCCAATCGTCCCCTTATGGCTACACCTTC	13	-	TRBJ1-2	few	TRBV3-1/TRBV3-2
CATSPGTAQETQYF	TGTGCCACCAGCCCCGGGACAGCCCAAGAGACCCAGTACTTC	14	TRBD1	TRBJ2-5	-	TRBV24-1
CASSQRENGEQYF	TGTGCCAGCAGCCAGCGGGAGAATGGCGAGCAGTACTTC	13	TRBD2	TRBJ2-7	-	TRBV3-1/TRBV3-2
CASGRYEEDTIYF	TGTGCCAGCGGTAGATACGAGGAGGACACCATATATTTT	13	-	TRBJ1-3	-	TRBV12-3/TRBV12-4
CASSNRALAGNEQFF	TGTGCCAGCAGCAATAGGGCCCTAGCGGGCAATGAGCAGTTCTTC	15	TRBD2	TRBJ2-1	-	TRBV7-8
CASSTVYEQYF	TGTGCCAGCTCGACAGTATACGAGCAGTACTTC	11	-	TRBJ2-7	-	TRBV28
CASSFGGELFF	TGTGCCAGCAGCTTCGGCGGGGAGCTGTTTTTT	11	-	TRBJ2-2	-	TRBV7-9
CASSFQGATEAFF	TGTGCCAGCAGCTTTCAGGGTGCCACTGAAGCTTTCTTT	13	-	TRBJ1-1	-	TRBV11-1
CASSLNRDGGYTF	TGTGCCAGCAGCTTGAACAGGGACGGGGGCTACACCTTC	13	-	TRBJ1-2	once	TRBV5-5
CASSSRRENTEAFF	TGTGCCAGCAGCTCACGACGGGAGAACACTGAAGCTTTCTTT	14	-	TRBJ1-1	few	TRBV13
CASSLGGNSPLHF	TGTGCCAGCAGCTTGGGCGGGAATTCACCCCTCCACTTT	13	-	TRBJ1-6	-	TRBV11-2
CASSKGVSAGGPRETQYF	TGTGCCAGCAGCAAAGGAGTGTCCGCGGGAGGGCCGAGGGAGACCCAGTACTTC	18	-	TRBJ2-5	-	TRBV21-1
CASSQYPDSPLTEAFF	TGTGCCAGCAGCCAATACCCGGACAGTCCCCTCACTGAAGCTTTCTTT	16	-	TRBJ1-1	few	TRBV3-1/TRBV3-2
CASSSGAVNYGYTF	TGTGCCAGCAGCTCGGGAGCAGTAAACTATGGCTACACCTTC	14	-	TRBJ1-2	-	TRBV7-9
CASSRDIYEQYF	TGTGCCAGCTCTAGGGACATTTACGAGCAGTACTTC	12	-	TRBJ2-7	-	TRBV5-8
CASSPSLATDTQYF	TGTGCCAGCAGCCCTTCACTAGCGACAGATACGCAGTATTTT	14	TRBD2	TRBJ2-3	once	TRBV27
CASSRAGGSTDTQYF	TGTGCCAGCAGCCGCGCGGGAGGAAGCACAGATACGCAGTATTTT	15	TRBD2	TRBJ2-3	-	TRBV7-3
CASSLNRDYNEQFF	TGTGCCAGCAGCTTAAATCGGGACTACAATGAGCAGTTCTTC	14	-	TRBJ2-1	-	TRBV11-2
CASRDRQGGVYEQYF	TGCGCCAGCAGGGATAGACAGGGAGGAGTGTACGAGCAGTACTTC	15	-	TRBJ2-7	-	TRBV10-2
CASSWQQGTEAFF	TGTGCCAGCAGCTGGCAACAGGGGACTGAAGCTTTCTTT	13	TRBD1	TRBJ1-1	-	TRBV7-9
CASSQEPSGPYEQYF	TGTGCCAGCAGCCAAGAACCTAGCGGTCCCTACGAGCAGTACTTC	15	TRBD2	TRBJ2-7	-	TRBV4-2
CASSPTGTDYYEQYF	TGTGCCAGCAGCCCTACCGGGACGGACTACTACGAGCAGTACTTC	15	-	TRBJ2-7	once	TRBV9
CASSLDGSSYNEQFF	TGTGCCAGCAGCTTGGACGGGAGCTCCTACAATGAGCAGTTCTTC	15	-	TRBJ2-1	once	TRBV5-4
CASSVVDAGRDYGYTF	TGTGCCAGCAGCGTAGTTGATGCGGGCCGTGATTATGGCTACACCTTC	16	-	TRBJ1-2	-	TRBV9
CATSDSGQGGQPQHF	TGTGCCACCAGTGACTCAGGACAGGGAGGTCAGCCCCAGCATTTT	15	TRBD1	TRBJ1-5	once	TRBV24-1